Shown below are 10 T cell receptor beta chains from a single sample sequenced in a study of Graves' ophthalmopathy and Graves' hyperthyroidism (dated by TCRdb to 2017 to 2018). Sequencing used an Illumina HiSeq 2000. For repertoire sequencing, the TCR beta CDR3 regions were amplified from RNA transcripts. HTBI primers and the Qiagen OneStep RT-PCR kit were used in a first-round RT-PCR, which was followed by a second-round multiplex PCR, size selection and purification. TCRdb reprocessing: public reads trimmed at Q25 with fastp, clones called with MiXCR, in-frame beta chains kept. When rows share a CDR3 protein, they turn into one entry using the most common DNA and genes. The sample contains around 1,200,000 distinct CDR3 sequences, about 35% of them found a single time. Around 10% of the sample comes from the top ten. Sequencing used peripheral blood or thyroid tissue (not recorded which). These receptors came from an adult man with Graves' hyperthyroidism.

V is TRBV7-6 and J is TRBJ2-7; D gene uncertain. CDR3 length: 9 amino acids. Germline CDR1 reads SGHVS; CDR2 reads FNYEAQ. CDR3 sequence reads: CAERYEQYF. CDR3 nucleotides: TGTGCAGAACGCTACGAGCAGTACTTC.

This clonotype has more than one count but fewer than ten. The rearrangement uses TRBV25-1 and TRBJ2-7, with D maybe TRBD2 (6 bases). From germline, CDR1 is MGHDK and CDR2 SYGVNS. Trimming removed 8 bases at V and 4 bases at J, with 21 bases between. The CDR3 is 15 residues long. Here the CDR3 reads CASVVPGASGYEQYF. The CDR3 DNA sequence: TGTGCCAGCGTTGTGCCGGGAGCTTCTGGGTACGAGCAGTACTTC.

This clonotype was seen at least ten times. The rearrangement uses TRBV7-9 and TRBJ2-5; D uncertain. This CDR3 has 14 amino acids. The V end was cut by 1 base, the J end by 5 bases, with 11 bases between. Germline V CDR1 and CDR2: SEHNR, FQNEAQ (reference sequence). CDR3 region: CASSLVSTSETQYF. CDR3 bases: TGTGCCAGCAGCTTAGTTAGTACTTCGGAGACCCAGTACTTC. The full variable domain, rest sourced from reference TRBV7-9 and TRBJ2-5, is DTGVSQNPRHKITKRGQNVTFRCDPISEHNRLYWYRQTLGQGPEFLTYFQNEAQLEKSRLLSDRFSAERPKGSFSTLEIQRTEQGDSAMYLCASSLVSTSETQYFGPGTRLLVL.

Comment on this clonotype: A read error may produce the germline difference seen at one junction end. This chain uses TRBV10-2 with TRBJ2-7, with TRBD2 identical over 7 bases. Germline lookup yields CDR1 WSHSY and CDR2 SAAADI. This CDR3 contains 14 residues. Here the CDR3 DNA reads TGTGCCAGCAGTTACGGCGGGGGTTCCTACGAGCAGTACTTC. It specifies CASSYGGGSYEQYF.

This clonotype has more than one count but fewer than ten. The chain has TRBV2 and TRBJ1-1; D possibly corresponds to TRBD1 (6 bases). This CDR3 has 13 amino acids. From germline, CDR1 is SNHLY and CDR2 FYNNEI. V lost 7 bases and J 1 base, leaving 10 bases between the germline ends. The CDR3 DNA reads TGTGCCAGCAAACTGACAGGGAACACTGAAGCTTTCTTT. The encoded protein is CASKLTGNTEAFF.

The V gene is TRBV19, the J gene TRBJ1-1; possibly TRBD1 for D (6 bases). Germline CDR1 and CDR2: LNHDA and SQIVND (reference sequence). The CDR3 has 12 residues. V shed 6 bases and J shed 5 bases, with 10 bases lying between them. The CDR3 here is CASRNRVTEAFF. As DNA, the CDR3 is TGTGCCAGTAGGAACAGGGTAACTGAAGCTTTCTTT.

As concerns this clonotype: It may be a read error: a sequence one base away is much more abundant. V gene TRBV5-5 combines with J gene TRBJ1-5; D gene unclear. The CDR3 is made up of 14 amino acids. Looked up from germline, CDR1 is SGHKS and CDR2 is YYEKEE (reference sequence). The CDR3 spells CASSLKNSSQPQHF. The CDR3 bases are TGTGCCAGCAGCTTGAAAAATAGCAGTCAGCCCCAGCATTTT.

In this sample, this clonotype turned up many times. This sequence joins TRBV7-9 and TRBJ1-2, with D maybe TRBD1 (6 bases). The germline CDR1 and CDR2 sequences are SEHNR and FQNEAQ (reference sequence). V dropped 4 bases and J dropped 4 bases, with 10 bases sitting between them. The CDR3 loop spans 13 amino acids. The CDR3 region is CASSSTGIYGYTF. The CDR3 bases are TGTGCCAGCAGCTCTACAGGGATCTATGGCTACACCTTC.

A remark on this clonotype: One junction end disagrees with the germline gene, perhaps due to a read error. The CDR3 sequence: CASSLSAANTGEPFF. As DNA, the CDR3 is TGTGCCAGCAGCTTGTCCGCCGCGAACACCGGGGAGCCGTTTTTT. This rearrangement joins TRBV5-4 to TRBJ2-2; D is perhaps TRBD2 (5 bases). The CDR3 extends over 15 amino acids. CDR1 is SGHNT, CDR2 YYREEE, per germline (reference sequence).

This chain connects TRBV6-5 to TRBJ1-1; no reliable D call. There are 12 residues in the CDR3. V was clipped by 2 bases and J by 5 bases, with 6 bases between them. CDR1 is MNHEY, CDR2 SVGAGI, per germline. The CDR3: CASSYVETEAFF. Here the CDR3 DNA reads TGTGCCAGCAGTTACGTAGAAACTGAAGCTTTCTTT.